This T cell receptor (beta chain) was retrieved from a study of blood T cell repertoires in COVID-19. This clone turned up a few times. This CDR3 is built from 13 residues. The junction had 6 bases not matched to a gene; V was cut back by 7 bases and J by 8 bases. The V gene's germline CDR1 is MDHEN and CDR2 SYDVKM. The data were produced by immunoSEQ multiplex PCR, yet TCRdb's version contains in-frame clones alone and is incomplete. Here the sample spans 100,000 to 150,000 clones, 80% to 85% being singletons. Sequencing used peripheral blood. The chain couples TRBV28 to TRBJ2-7; TRBD1 matches 12 bases. The clonotype was recovered from a woman between 45 and 65 years old with acute or convalescent COVID-19. CDR3 sequence (DNA): TGTGCCAGCACCCTGGGGACAGGGGGCAAGCAGTACTTC. Amino acid sequence: CASTLGTGGKQYF.